The present TCR beta chain was sequenced within a study of pediatric ulcerative colitis. Overall study results and limits: Clonal expansions reduced rectal repertoire diversity in acute severe colitis.

This clone was detected a few times. As yet, its antigen is unknown. V shed 2 bases and J shed 4 bases, with 15 bases lying between them. CDR3 length: 15 residues. The data were produced by immunoSEQ multiplex PCR, yet TCRdb's version contains in-frame clones alone and is incomplete. The sample contains 64,000 or so clones, 70% to 80% of which appear only once. This TCR derives from a boy aged 5-17 years with moderate ulcerative colitis. The sequenced sample consisted of blood. V gene TRBV23-1 combines with J gene TRBJ2-7, with D uncertain. Being an ORF, TRBV23-1 has a function that is uncertain. The CDR3 DNA reads TGCGCCAGCAGTCAACTTACGTCCGCGGTTTACGAGCAGTACTTC. Protein: CASSQLTSAVYEQYF.